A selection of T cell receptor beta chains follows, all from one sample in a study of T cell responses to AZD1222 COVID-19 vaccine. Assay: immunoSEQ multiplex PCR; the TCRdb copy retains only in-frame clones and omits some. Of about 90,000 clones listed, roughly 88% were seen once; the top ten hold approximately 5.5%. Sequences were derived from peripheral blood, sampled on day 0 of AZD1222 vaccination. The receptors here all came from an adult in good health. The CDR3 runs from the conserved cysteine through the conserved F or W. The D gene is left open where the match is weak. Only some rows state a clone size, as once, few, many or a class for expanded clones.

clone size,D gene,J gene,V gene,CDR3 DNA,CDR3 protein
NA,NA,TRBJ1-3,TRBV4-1,TGCGCCAGCAGCAACGACAGGGGAAACACCATATATTTT,CASSNDRGNTIYF
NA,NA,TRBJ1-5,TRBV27,TGTGCCAGCAGTTTATCCTCGGGACCGAATCAGCCCCAGCATTTT,CASSLSSGPNQPQHF
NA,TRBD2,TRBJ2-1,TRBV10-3,TGTGCCATCAAGGCTAGCGGTGATGAGCAGTTCTTC,CAIKASGDEQFF
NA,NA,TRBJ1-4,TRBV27,TGTGCCAGCAGTTTAGTCGCGGTAAGGAGCTTT,CASSLVAVRSF
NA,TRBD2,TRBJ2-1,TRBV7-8,TGTGCCAGCAGCTTACTAGCGGGAGGGCCTCCGGGACAGTTCTTC,CASSLLAGGPPGQFF
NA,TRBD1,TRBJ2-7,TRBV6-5,TGTGCCAGCAGGGGGACAGGGGCGACATACGAGCAGTACTTC,CASRGTGATYEQYF
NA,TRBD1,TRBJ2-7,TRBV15,TGTGCCACCAGCAGAGCGGACAGGACCGAGCAGTACTTC,CATSRADRTEQYF
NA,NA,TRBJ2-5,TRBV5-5,TGTGCCAGCAGTCCACCGTACCAAGAGACCCAGTACTTC,CASSPPYQETQYF
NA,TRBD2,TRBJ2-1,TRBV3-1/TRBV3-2,TGTGCCAGCAGCCAAGTGATCAGCGGGAGAGGCAATGAGCAGTTCTTC,CASSQVISGRGNEQFF
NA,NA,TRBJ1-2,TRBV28,TGTGCCAGCAGTTCCCACAATGACGCTAACTATGGCTACACCTTC,CASSSHNDANYGYTF
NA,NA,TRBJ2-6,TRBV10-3,TGTGCCACCCGCCTCGCAGGGGCTGGGGCCAACGTCCTGACTTTC,CATRLAGAGANVLTF
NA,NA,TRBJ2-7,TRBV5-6,TGTGCCAGCAGCTTGATTGCCGGCCCTTACGAGCAGTACTTC,CASSLIAGPYEQYF
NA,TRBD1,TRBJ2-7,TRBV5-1,TGCGCCAGCAGCTTGGAAGCCGGGACAGGGGGCCACGAGCAGTACTTC,CASSLEAGTGGHEQYF
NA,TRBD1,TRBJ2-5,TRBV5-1,TGCGCCAGCAGCTTAAGACAGGGGGCTGAGACCCAGTACTTC,CASSLRQGAETQYF
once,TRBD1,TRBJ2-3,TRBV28,TGTGCCAGCAGCCTCAGACGGCGGGACAGGGTTCCAGATACGCAGTATTTT,CASSLRRRDRVPDTQYF
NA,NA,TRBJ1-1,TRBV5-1,TGCGCCAGCAGCCAAGGGACGGGTAGCACTGAAGCTTTCTTT,CASSQGTGSTEAFF
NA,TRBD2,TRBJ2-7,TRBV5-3,TGTGCCAGAAGCTCCGGACTAGCGGCCTACGAGCAGTACTTC,CARSSGLAAYEQYF
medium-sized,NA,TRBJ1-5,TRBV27,TGTGCCAGCAGTTTATTCGGAGGGGGGGTAGGGCAGCCCCAGCATTTT,CASSLFGGGVGQPQHF
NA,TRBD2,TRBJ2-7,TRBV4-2,TGTGCCAGCAGCCAAGGTTGGGACTACCTCCCCTACGAGCAGTACTTC,CASSQGWDYLPYEQYF
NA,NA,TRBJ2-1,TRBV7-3,TGTGCCAGCAGCAAAGACCGACTAGTCTACAATGAGCAGTTCTTC,CASSKDRLVYNEQFF
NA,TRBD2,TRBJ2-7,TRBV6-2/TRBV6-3,TGTGCCAGCAGTCTTCGGACTAGCGGCAGCCCCTACGAGCAGTACTTC,CASSLRTSGSPYEQYF
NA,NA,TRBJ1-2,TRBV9,TGTGCCAGCAGCGTAGGCGGGAACTATGGCTACACCTTC,CASSVGGNYGYTF
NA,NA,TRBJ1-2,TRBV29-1,TGCAGCGTTGATTCCACTAATTATGGCTACACCTTC,CSVDSTNYGYTF
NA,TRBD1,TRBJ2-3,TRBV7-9,TGTGCCAGCAGCTTAGAGTATTCGGACAGGGGGCGGTGGACGCAGTATTTT,CASSLEYSDRGRWTQYF
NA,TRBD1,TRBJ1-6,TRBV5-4,TGTGCCAGCAGCTTGAAACAGGGGGGAAATTCACCCCTCCACTTT,CASSLKQGGNSPLHF
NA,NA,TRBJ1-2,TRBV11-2,TGTGCCAGCAGCCGCGACAGAAACTATGGCTACACCTTC,CASSRDRNYGYTF